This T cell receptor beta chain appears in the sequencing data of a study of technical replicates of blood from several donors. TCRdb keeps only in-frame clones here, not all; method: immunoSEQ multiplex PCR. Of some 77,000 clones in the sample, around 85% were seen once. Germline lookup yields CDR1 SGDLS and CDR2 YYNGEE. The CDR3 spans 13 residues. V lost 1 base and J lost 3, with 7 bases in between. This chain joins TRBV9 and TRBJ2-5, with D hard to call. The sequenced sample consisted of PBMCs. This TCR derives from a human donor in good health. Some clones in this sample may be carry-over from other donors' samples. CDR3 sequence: CASSVMEKETQYF. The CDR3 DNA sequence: TGTGCCAGCAGCGTAATGGAGAAAGAGACCCAGTACTTC.